This TCR beta chain was identified in a study of cytomegalovirus exposure and HLA in healthy donors. Primers included in the PCR were 60 Vbeta and 13 Jbeta primers. Profiled with immunoSEQ multiplex PCR; TCRdb holds only in-frame clones, not every one. The sample consists of roughly 120,000 clones, around 88% of them appearing once. Regarding this clone: Antigen: not known.

Whole-study results and caveats: Solely CMV serostatus was available to characterize immune exposure.

Germline trimming cut 3 bases from V and 8 bases from J; bases unmatched to any gene: 7. The CDR3 sequence is 15 residues long. The germline CDR1 and CDR2 sequences are MGHDK and SYGVNS. The chain has TRBV25-1 and TRBJ2-1, with 10 positions matching TRBD1. The receptor's source is a middle-aged man in good health and CMV-seronegative. Sequences were obtained from PBMCs. The CDR3 DNA sequence: TGTGCCAGCAGTGAGTGGAGGACAGGGGGAGATGAGCAGTTCTTC. It codes for CASSEWRTGGDEQFF.